Below, 5 T cell receptor beta chains from the same sample are listed, as sequenced in a study of shared clonotypes between healthy human individuals. TCRdb keeps only in-frame clones here, not all; method: immunoSEQ multiplex PCR. This table holds 550,000 to 800,000 clones, about 90% found once. The sequenced sample was memory CD8+ T cells from PBMCs. Described subset: CD45RO+ cells pooled with CCR7-negative TemRA cells. The receptors stem from a young man in good health. Some clones in this sample may be carry-over from other donors' samples.

The chain has TRBV5-1 and TRBJ2-2; 9 positions match TRBD2. V was pared by 0 bases and J by 2 bases, with 8 bases of the junction left unmatched. The CDR3 length is 18 residues. CDR1 and CDR2 (germline): SGHRS, YFSETQ. Written as DNA, the CDR3 is TGCGCCAGCAGCTTGGGTCTACTAGCGGGTGATAACACCGGGGAGCTGTTTTTT. Its translation: CASSLGLLAGDNTGELFF.

The CDR3 nucleotides read TGTGCCAGCAGCTTGGAATGGACTAGTCTCAATGAGCAGTTCTTC. Translated, it gives CASSLEWTSLNEQFF. This chain links TRBV5-6 with TRBJ2-1; 7 positions agree with TRBD2. V lost 0 bases to trimming and J lost 6 bases; unmatched junction nucleotides: 6. The CDR3 is 15 amino acids. The germline V gene encodes CDR1 SGHDT and CDR2 YYEEEE.

J is TRBJ2-7 and V is TRBV19; no reliable D call. The CDR3 is made up of 11 amino acids. V was pared by 5 bases and J by 4 bases, with 6 bases between. Germline V gives CDR1 LNHDA, CDR2 SQIVND (reference sequence). CDR3 bases: TGTGCCAGTAGTCTGGGATACGAGCAGTACTTC. This translates into CASSLGYEQYF. The complete variable domain, with remaining parts taken from reference TRBV19 and TRBJ2-7, reads DGGITQSPKYLFRKEGQNVTLSCEQNLNHDAMYWYRQDPGQGLRLIYYSQIVNDFQKGDIAEGYSVSREKKESFPLTVTSAQKNPTAFYLCASSLGYEQYFGPGTRLTVT.

The DNA of the CDR3 is TGTGCCAGCAGCCGCTTTCCTCTGGGCACTATGAACACTGAAGCTTTCTTT. Amino acid sequence: CASSRFPLGTMNTEAFF. The chain joins TRBV7-9 to TRBJ1-1; D gene ambiguous. Germline lookup yields CDR1 SEHNR and CDR2 FQNEAQ (reference sequence). The CDR3 is made up of 17 amino acids. V shed 5 bases and J shed 0 bases, with 19 bases lying between them.

The chain links TRBV30 to TRBJ2-7, with a possible D match to TRBD1 (5 bases). Germline loops: CDR1 GTSNPN, CDR2 SVGIG (reference sequence). V gave up 5 bases and J gave up 5 bases, with 13 bases separating them. This CDR3 has 12 residues. The CDR3 bases are TGTGCCTGGGGCTCAGGGTTCCACGAGCAGTACTTC. Residues: CAWGSGFHEQYF.